The clone carrying this T cell receptor beta chain was observed a single time. RNA amounts of roughly 0.5 to 1 ug underwent reverse transcription with random hexamers. TCRdb re-derived calls from the immunoSEQ multiplex PCR reads in MiXCR, one entry per CDR3 protein. The table lists 180,000 or so distinct CDR3 sequences, less than 95% of them singletons. V shed 3 bases and J shed 2 bases, with 11 bases lying between them. The CDR3 is made up of 15 amino acids. Per the germline V gene, CDR1 is SGHAT and CDR2 is FQNNGV. The sample belongs to a study of CD8 T cells in Susac syndrome. Sequencing used CD4+ T cells from PBMCs. The V call is TRBV11-2, the J call TRBJ2-1; D may be TRBD2 (7 bases). The sequence derives from a human donor in good health. The CDR3 DNA reads TGTGCCAGCAGCTTTTCGGGGGGCCCCTACAATGAGCAGTTCTTC. Protein sequence: CASSFSGGPYNEQFF.